This is a list of T cell receptor beta chains from one sample in a study of human T cells and chemical hapten exposure. TCRdb called the RACE reads again in MiXCR, with one record for every CDR3 protein. Of tens of thousands of distinct CDR3 sequences in the sample, approximately 7.6% were seen once. Material: whole blood, obtained in connection with sensitization to the hapten diphenylcyclopropenone (DPC). The receptors come from a woman in her forties or fifties with alopecia areata. Some clones in this sample may be carry-over from other donors' samples. Each CDR3 is given with its conserved first and last residue. The order of the fields is V gene, clone size, D gene, J gene, CDR3 protein, CDR3 DNA. A D gene is named only where the DNA matches it firmly. Clone size appears in some rows only: once, few, many, or a class for an expanded clone.

V gene: TRBV3-1; clone size: many; D gene: -; J gene: TRBJ2-7; CDR3 protein: CASSPIANYEQYF; CDR3 DNA: TGTGCCAGCAGCCCGATAGCCAACTACGAGCAGTACTTC
V gene: TRBV29-1; clone size: -; D gene: -; J gene: TRBJ2-1; CDR3 protein: CSGWDNEQFF; CDR3 DNA: TGCAGCGGATGGGACAATGAGCAGTTCTTC
V gene: TRBV30; clone size: many; D gene: -; J gene: TRBJ1-6; CDR3 protein: CAWSVRPEYSPLHF; CDR3 DNA: TGTGCCTGGAGTGTAAGGCCGGAATATTCACCCCTCCACTTT
V gene: TRBV6-5; clone size: many; D gene: -; J gene: TRBJ2-7; CDR3 protein: CASSYPESYEQYF; CDR3 DNA: TGTGCCAGCAGTTACCCGGAGTCCTACGAGCAGTACTTC
V gene: TRBV28; clone size: few; D gene: -; J gene: TRBJ2-7; CDR3 protein: CASSLLVGEQYF; CDR3 DNA: TGTGCCAGCAGCCTCTTAGTCGGCGAGCAGTACTTC
V gene: TRBV9; clone size: few; D gene: -; J gene: TRBJ1-1; CDR3 protein: CASSVTLNTEAFF; CDR3 DNA: TGTGCCAGCAGCGTGACCTTGAACACTGAAGCTTTCTTT
V gene: TRBV30; clone size: many; D gene: -; J gene: TRBJ1-2; CDR3 protein: CAWTSEGLTYGYTF; CDR3 DNA: TGTGCCTGGACCTCGGAGGGGTTAACATATGGCTACACCTTC
V gene: TRBV7-2; clone size: many; D gene: TRBD1; J gene: TRBJ2-2; CDR3 protein: CASSLGVPGQGRTGELFF; CDR3 DNA: TGTGCCAGCAGCTTAGGCGTACCGGGACAGGGGAGGACCGGGGAGCTGTTTTTT
V gene: TRBV9; clone size: many; D gene: TRBD1; J gene: TRBJ1-5; CDR3 protein: CASSATGVGNQPQHF; CDR3 DNA: TGTGCCAGCAGCGCCACAGGGGTTGGGAATCAGCCCCAGCATTTT
V gene: TRBV12-3/TRBV12-4; clone size: many; D gene: -; J gene: TRBJ2-7; CDR3 protein: CASSQSLGEQYF; CDR3 DNA: TGTGCCAGCAGTCAATCTCTGGGCGAGCAGTACTTC
V gene: TRBV7-9; clone size: -; D gene: -; J gene: TRBJ1-2; CDR3 protein: CASSSTGLNGYTF; CDR3 DNA: TGTGCCAGCAGCTCAACAGGGTTAAATGGCTACACCTTC
V gene: TRBV27; clone size: many; D gene: TRBD2; J gene: TRBJ2-3; CDR3 protein: CASSSLAVPGTDTQYF; CDR3 DNA: TGTGCCAGCAGTTCCCTAGCGGTCCCCGGCACAGATACGCAGTATTTT
V gene: TRBV28; clone size: -; D gene: -; J gene: TRBJ2-4; CDR3 protein: CASSQSKLAKNIQYF; CDR3 DNA: TGTGCCAGCAGTCAATCGAAGTTAGCCAAAAACATTCAGTACTTC
V gene: TRBV19; clone size: many; D gene: -; J gene: TRBJ2-1; CDR3 protein: CASSILGGPSYNEQFF; CDR3 DNA: TGTGCCAGTAGTATACTCGGAGGGCCCTCCTACAATGAGCAGTTCTTC
V gene: TRBV2; clone size: many; D gene: -; J gene: TRBJ2-3; CDR3 protein: CASEGEYTDTQYF; CDR3 DNA: TGTGCCTCAGAGGGGGAGTACACAGATACGCAGTATTTT
V gene: TRBV12-3/TRBV12-4; clone size: -; D gene: -; J gene: TRBJ1-5; CDR3 protein: CASSSRTAGAQHF; CDR3 DNA: TGTGCCAGCAGTTCGCGGACCGCCGGGGCCCAGCATTTT
V gene: TRBV3-1; clone size: many; D gene: -; J gene: TRBJ1-4; CDR3 protein: CASSQEPVSNEKLFF; CDR3 DNA: TGTGCCAGCAGCCAAGAGCCGGTTTCTAATGAAAAACTGTTTTTT
V gene: TRBV5-4; clone size: many; D gene: -; J gene: TRBJ2-6; CDR3 protein: CASSSAFSSGANVLTF; CDR3 DNA: TGTGCCAGCAGCTCCGCCTTCAGCTCTGGGGCCAACGTCCTGACTTTC
V gene: TRBV7-6; clone size: many; D gene: -; J gene: TRBJ1-4; CDR3 protein: CASSLARGATNEKLFF; CDR3 DNA: TGTGCCAGCAGCTTAGCGAGAGGAGCAACTAATGAAAAACTGTTTTTT
V gene: TRBV29-1; clone size: many; D gene: TRBD1; J gene: TRBJ1-1; CDR3 protein: CSVATGGHAEAFF; CDR3 DNA: TGCAGCGTCGCAACAGGGGGCCACGCTGAAGCTTTCTTT
V gene: TRBV18; clone size: many; D gene: -; J gene: TRBJ2-1; CDR3 protein: CASSPQEAGPYNEQFF; CDR3 DNA: TGTGCCAGCTCACCACAGGAGGCAGGGCCCTACAATGAGCAGTTCTTC
V gene: TRBV11-2; clone size: few; D gene: -; J gene: TRBJ2-1; CDR3 protein: CASSLEGRGEQFF; CDR3 DNA: TGTGCCAGCAGCTTAGAAGGGCGAGGGGAGCAGTTCTTC
V gene: TRBV29-1; clone size: many; D gene: -; J gene: TRBJ2-7; CDR3 protein: CSVGPGTYEQYF; CDR3 DNA: TGCAGCGTTGGGCCAGGAACCTACGAGCAGTACTTC
V gene: TRBV30; clone size: -; D gene: -; J gene: TRBJ2-7; CDR3 protein: CAWSPRGYEQYF; CDR3 DNA: TGTGCCTGGAGTCCCCGGGGGTACGAGCAGTACTTC
V gene: TRBV3-1; clone size: many; D gene: -; J gene: TRBJ1-1; CDR3 protein: CASSQDRQGMNTEAFF; CDR3 DNA: TGTGCCAGCAGCCAAGATCGCCAGGGGATGAACACTGAAGCTTTCTTT
V gene: TRBV19; clone size: many; D gene: -; J gene: TRBJ1-5; CDR3 protein: CASSIGDWGNQPQHF; CDR3 DNA: TGTGCCAGTAGTATAGGGGACTGGGGTAATCAGCCCCAGCATTTT
V gene: TRBV6-2/TRBV6-3; clone size: many; D gene: TRBD1; J gene: TRBJ1-1; CDR3 protein: CASSYLTGGRGEAFF; CDR3 DNA: TGTGCCAGCAGTTATCTGACAGGGGGGAGAGGTGAAGCTTTCTTT
V gene: TRBV20-1; clone size: many; D gene: -; J gene: TRBJ2-7; CDR3 protein: CSAPLNSQQYF; CDR3 DNA: TGCAGTGCTCCCCTGAACTCCCAGCAGTACTTC
V gene: TRBV14; clone size: many; D gene: -; J gene: TRBJ1-4; CDR3 protein: CASSQDQSPFEKLFF; CDR3 DNA: TGTGCCAGCAGCCAAGATCAGAGTCCTTTTGAAAAACTGTTTTTT
V gene: TRBV19; clone size: many; D gene: TRBD1; J gene: TRBJ2-6; CDR3 protein: CASRVEQGATGANVLTF; CDR3 DNA: TGTGCCAGTAGAGTGGAACAGGGGGCAACAGGGGCCAACGTCCTGACTTTC
V gene: TRBV2; clone size: many; D gene: TRBD1; J gene: TRBJ2-7; CDR3 protein: CASSSHRGLGNEQYF; CDR3 DNA: TGTGCCAGCAGTTCCCACAGGGGGCTAGGGAACGAGCAGTACTTC
V gene: TRBV19; clone size: -; D gene: -; J gene: TRBJ2-3; CDR3 protein: CASSSLTANTDTQYF; CDR3 DNA: TGTGCCAGTAGTTCTCTGACGGCGAACACAGATACGCAGTATTTT
V gene: TRBV7-9; clone size: many; D gene: -; J gene: TRBJ2-1; CDR3 protein: CASSLRNNEQFF; CDR3 DNA: TGTGCCAGCAGCCTTCGGAACAATGAGCAGTTCTTC
V gene: TRBV6-2/TRBV6-3; clone size: -; D gene: -; J gene: TRBJ1-2; CDR3 protein: CASSYTHGGGYTF; CDR3 DNA: TGTGCCAGCAGTTACACCCATGGAGGTGGCTACACCTTC
V gene: TRBV10-3; clone size: -; D gene: -; J gene: TRBJ2-5; CDR3 protein: CAISEVGPETQYF; CDR3 DNA: TGTGCCATCAGCGAGGTGGGCCCCGAGACCCAGTACTTC
V gene: TRBV7-6; clone size: few; D gene: -; J gene: TRBJ2-5; CDR3 protein: CASSLGADSRPAQYF; CDR3 DNA: TGTGCCAGCAGCTTAGGGGCTGACAGCAGACCGGCCCAGTACTTC
V gene: TRBV7-2; clone size: many; D gene: -; J gene: TRBJ2-5; CDR3 protein: CASSLALGTETQYF; CDR3 DNA: TGTGCCAGCAGCTTAGCGCTGGGGACAGAGACCCAGTACTTC
V gene: TRBV2; clone size: few; D gene: TRBD2; J gene: TRBJ2-1; CDR3 protein: CASRLAEGGEQFF; CDR3 DNA: TGTGCCAGCAGACTAGCGGAGGGGGGTGAGCAGTTCTTC
V gene: TRBV12-2; clone size: many; D gene: -; J gene: TRBJ2-3; CDR3 protein: CASRFEGDGRASDTQYF; CDR3 DNA: TGTGCAAGTCGCTTCGAGGGGGACGGGAGGGCCTCGGATACGCAGTATTTT
V gene: TRBV9; clone size: few; D gene: -; J gene: TRBJ2-1; CDR3 protein: CASSALVLSSYNEQFF; CDR3 DNA: TGTGCCAGCAGCGCTCTAGTCCTCTCCTCCTACAATGAGCAGTTCTTC
V gene: TRBV29-1; clone size: many; D gene: -; J gene: TRBJ2-1; CDR3 protein: CSVRPAGGGEQFF; CDR3 DNA: TGCAGCGTCCGTCCCGCGGGCGGAGGTGAGCAGTTCTTC
V gene: TRBV5-5; clone size: -; D gene: -; J gene: TRBJ2-6; CDR3 protein: CASSFWATSGANVLTF; CDR3 DNA: TGTGCCAGCAGCTTCTGGGCCACCTCTGGGGCCAACGTCCTGACTTTC
V gene: TRBV10-3; clone size: few; D gene: -; J gene: TRBJ2-7; CDR3 protein: CAISDIPSVEEQYF; CDR3 DNA: TGTGCCATCAGTGATATACCCTCGGTTGAAGAGCAGTACTTC
V gene: TRBV29-1; clone size: few; D gene: TRBD1; J gene: TRBJ2-4; CDR3 protein: CSISGQGSGENIQYF; CDR3 DNA: TGCAGCATTTCGGGACAGGGGTCTGGGGAAAACATTCAGTACTTC
V gene: TRBV10-1; clone size: many; D gene: -; J gene: TRBJ2-7; CDR3 protein: CASSEVGSTYEQYF; CDR3 DNA: TGCGCCAGCAGTGAAGTTGGCAGCACCTACGAGCAGTACTTC
V gene: TRBV7-2; clone size: -; D gene: TRBD2; J gene: TRBJ2-2; CDR3 protein: CASSAGLAGGRTGELFF; CDR3 DNA: TGTGCCAGCAGCGCTGGACTAGCGGGAGGAAGGACCGGGGAGCTGTTTTTT
V gene: TRBV12-3/TRBV12-4; clone size: many; D gene: -; J gene: TRBJ2-1; CDR3 protein: CASSEEGRGAYNEQFF; CDR3 DNA: TGTGCCAGCAGTGAAGAGGGCAGGGGAGCCTACAATGAGCAGTTCTTC
V gene: TRBV27; clone size: -; D gene: TRBD1; J gene: TRBJ1-5; CDR3 protein: CASSFGTGGNQPQHF; CDR3 DNA: TGTGCCAGCAGTTTCGGGACAGGGGGGAATCAGCCCCAGCATTTT
V gene: TRBV18; clone size: many; D gene: -; J gene: TRBJ1-5; CDR3 protein: CASSSQDHSNQPQHF; CDR3 DNA: TGTGCCAGCTCATCCCAGGATCATAGCAATCAGCCCCAGCATTTT